This TCR beta chain was profiled in a study of response to subunit inactivated influenza vaccine. Each CDR3 protein is one row after TCRdb ran MiXCR on the RT-PCR reads. The sample includes hundreds of thousands of distinct CDR3 sequences, over 9.5% seen only once; the top ten take roughly a tenth. Study-wide points: A suggestion made by the authors is that each seasonal influenza vaccination recruits few new T cells.

Trimming pared 5 bases from V and 1 base from J, leaving 12 bases between. This CDR3 contains 14 residues. Germline lookup yields CDR1 SEHNR and CDR2 FQNEAQ (reference sequence). About this clonotype itself: Antigen: not known.

The rearrangement joins TRBV7-9 to TRBJ2-7; D gene uncertain. Sequencing was performed on PBMCs from blood, taken on the day of vaccination. The receptor's source is a man aged 50-60 years who received an inactivated influenza vaccine. CDR3 loop: CASSPGVRSYEQYF. In DNA, the CDR3 is TGTGCCAGCAGCCCGGGTGTGCGGTCCTACGAGCAGTACTTC.